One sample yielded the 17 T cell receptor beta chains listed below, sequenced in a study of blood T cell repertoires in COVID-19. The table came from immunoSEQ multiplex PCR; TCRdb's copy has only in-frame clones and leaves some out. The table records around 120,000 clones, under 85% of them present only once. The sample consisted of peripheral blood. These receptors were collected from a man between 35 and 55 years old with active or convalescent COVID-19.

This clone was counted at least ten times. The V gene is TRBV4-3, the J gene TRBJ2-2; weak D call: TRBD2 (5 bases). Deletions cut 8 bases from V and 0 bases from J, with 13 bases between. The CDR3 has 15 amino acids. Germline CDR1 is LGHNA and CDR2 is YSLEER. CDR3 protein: CASRVDGANTGELFF. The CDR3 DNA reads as TGCGCCAGCCGGGTAGACGGGGCGAACACCGGGGAGCTGTTTTTT.

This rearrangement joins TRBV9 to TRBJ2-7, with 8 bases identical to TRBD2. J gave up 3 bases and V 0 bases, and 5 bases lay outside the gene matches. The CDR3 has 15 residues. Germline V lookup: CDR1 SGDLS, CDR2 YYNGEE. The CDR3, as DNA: TGTGCCAGCAGCGTAGGAGCGGGGGACCGCTACGAGCAGTACTTC. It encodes CASSVGAGDRYEQYF.

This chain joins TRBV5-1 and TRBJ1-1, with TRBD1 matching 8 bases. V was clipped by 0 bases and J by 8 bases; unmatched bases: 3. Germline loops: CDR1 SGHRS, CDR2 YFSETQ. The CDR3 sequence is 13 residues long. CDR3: CASSLDRQGEAFF. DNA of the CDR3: TGCGCCAGCAGCTTGGATAGACAGGGGGAAGCTTTCTTT.

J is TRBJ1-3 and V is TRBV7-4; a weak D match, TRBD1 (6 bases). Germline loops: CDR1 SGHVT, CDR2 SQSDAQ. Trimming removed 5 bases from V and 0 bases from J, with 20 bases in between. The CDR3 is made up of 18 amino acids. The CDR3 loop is CASSPRGRGPSSGNTIYF. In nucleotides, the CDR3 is TGTGCCAGCAGCCCAAGGGGCAGGGGCCCCAGCTCTGGAAACACCATATATTTT. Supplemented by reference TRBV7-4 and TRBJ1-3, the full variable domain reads GAGVSQSPRYKVAKRGRDVALRCDSISGHVTLYWYRQTLGQGSEVLTYSQSDAQRDKSGRPSGRFSAERPERSVSTLKIQRTEQGDSAVYLCASSPRGRGPSSGNTIYFGEGSWLTVV.

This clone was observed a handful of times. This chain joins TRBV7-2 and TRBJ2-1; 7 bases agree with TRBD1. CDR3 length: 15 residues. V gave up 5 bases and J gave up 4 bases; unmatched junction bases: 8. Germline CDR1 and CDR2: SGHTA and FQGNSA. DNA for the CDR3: TGTGCCAGCAGCCCTCGGGACAGAGTTTACAATGAGCAGTTCTTC. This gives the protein CASSPRDRVYNEQFF. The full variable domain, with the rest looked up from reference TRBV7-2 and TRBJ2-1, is GAGVSQSPSNKVTEKGKDVELRCDPISGHTALYWYRQSLGQGLEFLIYFQGNSAPDKSGLPSDRFSAERTGGSVSTLTIQRTQQEDSAVYLCASSPRDRVYNEQFFGPGTRLTVL.

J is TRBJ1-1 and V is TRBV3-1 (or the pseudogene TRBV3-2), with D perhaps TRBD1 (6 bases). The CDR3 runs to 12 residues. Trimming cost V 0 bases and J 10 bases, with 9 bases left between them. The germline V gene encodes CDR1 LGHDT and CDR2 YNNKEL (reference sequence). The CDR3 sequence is CASSQEGGGAFF. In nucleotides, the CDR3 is TGTGCCAGCAGCCAAGAAGGGGGTGGAGCTTTCTTT.

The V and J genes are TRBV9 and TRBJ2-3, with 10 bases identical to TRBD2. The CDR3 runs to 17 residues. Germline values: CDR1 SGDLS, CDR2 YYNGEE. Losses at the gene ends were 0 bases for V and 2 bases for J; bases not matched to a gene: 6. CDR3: CASSVVASGGFTDTQYF. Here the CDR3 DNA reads TGTGCCAGCAGCGTAGTGGCTAGCGGGGGCTTCACAGATACGCAGTATTTT. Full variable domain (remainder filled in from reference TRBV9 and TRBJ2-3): DSGVTQTPKHLITATGQRVTLRCSPRSGDLSVYWYQQSLDQGLQFLIQYYNGEERAKGNILERFSAQQFPDLHSELNLSSLELGDSALYFCASSVVASGGFTDTQYFGPGTRLTVL.

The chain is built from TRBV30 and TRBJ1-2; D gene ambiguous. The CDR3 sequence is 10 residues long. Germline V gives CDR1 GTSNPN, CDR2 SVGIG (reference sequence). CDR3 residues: CARKEGGYTF. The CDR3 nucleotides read TGTGCGAGGAAGGAAGGTGGCTACACCTTC. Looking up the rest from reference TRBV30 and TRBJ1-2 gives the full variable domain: SQTIHQWPATLVQPVGSPLSLECTVEGTSNPNLYWYRQAAGRGLQLLFYSVGIGQISSEVPQNLSASRPQDRQFILSSKKLLLSDSGFYLCARKEGGYTFGSGTRLTVV.

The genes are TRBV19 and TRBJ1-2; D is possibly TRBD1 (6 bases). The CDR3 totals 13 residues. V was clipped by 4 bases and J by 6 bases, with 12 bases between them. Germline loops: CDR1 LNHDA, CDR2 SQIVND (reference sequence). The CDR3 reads CASSTIAGDGYTF. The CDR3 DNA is TGTGCCAGTAGTACCATCGCAGGGGATGGCTACACCTTC.

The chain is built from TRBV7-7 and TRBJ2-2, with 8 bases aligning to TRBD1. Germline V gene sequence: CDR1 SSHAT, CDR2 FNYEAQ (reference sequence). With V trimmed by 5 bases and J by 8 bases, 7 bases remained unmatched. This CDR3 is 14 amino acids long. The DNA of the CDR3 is TGTGCCAGCAGCCCGGACAGGGATAGGGGGGAGCTGTTTTTT. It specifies CASSPDRDRGELFF.

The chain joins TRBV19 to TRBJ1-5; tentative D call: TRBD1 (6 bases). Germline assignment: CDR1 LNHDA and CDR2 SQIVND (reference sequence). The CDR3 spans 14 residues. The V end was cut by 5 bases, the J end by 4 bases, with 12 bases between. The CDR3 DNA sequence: TGTGCCAGTAGTTACAGGGAGGGGAATCAGCCCCAGCATTTT. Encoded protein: CASSYREGNQPQHF.

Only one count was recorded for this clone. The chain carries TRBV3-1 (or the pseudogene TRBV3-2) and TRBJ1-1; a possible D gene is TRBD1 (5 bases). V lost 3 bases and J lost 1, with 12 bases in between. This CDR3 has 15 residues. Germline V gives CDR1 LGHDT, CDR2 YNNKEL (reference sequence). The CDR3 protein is CASSHGHFSNTEAFF. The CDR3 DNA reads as TGTGCCAGCAGCCACGGACACTTTTCGAACACTGAAGCTTTCTTT.

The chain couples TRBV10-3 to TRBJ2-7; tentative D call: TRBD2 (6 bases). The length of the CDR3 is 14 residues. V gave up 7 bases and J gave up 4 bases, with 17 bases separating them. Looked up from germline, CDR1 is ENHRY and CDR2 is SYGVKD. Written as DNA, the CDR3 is TGTGCCATCATGGGACTGGGGACGTTGTACGAGCAGTACTTC. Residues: CAIMGLGTLYEQYF.

The CDR3 region has the DNA TGCGCCAGCAGTCCCACGGTAGCGGGGGGGGGTGATGAGCAGTTCTTC. Amino acids: CASSPTVAGGGDEQFF. V is TRBV5-1 and J is TRBJ2-1; 11 bases line up with TRBD2. After removal of 5 bases from V and 8 bases from J, the junction contained 12 bases not matched to a gene. CDR3 size: 16 residues. The germline V gene encodes CDR1 SGHRS and CDR2 YFSETQ.

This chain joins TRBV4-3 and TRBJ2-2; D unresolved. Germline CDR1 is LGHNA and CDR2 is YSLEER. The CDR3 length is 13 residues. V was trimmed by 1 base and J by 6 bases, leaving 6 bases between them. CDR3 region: CASSQVLSGELFF. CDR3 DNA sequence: TGCGCCAGCAGCCAAGTCCTGTCCGGGGAGCTGTTTTTT.

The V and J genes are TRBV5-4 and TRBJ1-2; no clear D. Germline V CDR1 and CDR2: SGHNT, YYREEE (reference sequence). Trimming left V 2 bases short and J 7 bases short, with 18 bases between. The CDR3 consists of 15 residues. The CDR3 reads CASSFSQPPGSGYTF. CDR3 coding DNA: TGTGCCAGCAGCTTCTCCCAGCCCCCAGGCAGTGGCTACACCTTC.

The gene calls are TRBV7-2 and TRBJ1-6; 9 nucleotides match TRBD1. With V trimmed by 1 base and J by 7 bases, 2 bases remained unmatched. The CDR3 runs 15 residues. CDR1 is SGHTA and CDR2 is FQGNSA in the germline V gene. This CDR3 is CASSLGTGVNSPLHF. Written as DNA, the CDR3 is TGTGCCAGCAGCTTAGGGACAGGGGTCAATTCACCCCTCCACTTT.